This entry features one T cell receptor beta chain sequence. Its antigen target is currently unknown. No quality values exist for individual bases; no much larger clone is one base distant. RNA was extracted with the RNeasy kit and 0.5 to 1 ug was reverse transcribed using random hexamers. TCR beta CDR3 regions were amplified with the immunoSEQ multiplex PCR assay covering 54 Vbeta and 13 Jbeta segments. PCR amplification bias was corrected by using a synthetic template baseline for primer optimization and computational correction. In the paper's pipeline: Only productive sequences were kept, with reads annotated to V, D and J genes according to IMGT and analyzed in immunoSEQ Analyzer. Clonality was computed as one minus Shannon entropy normalized by log2 of the number of productive unique sequences. For each patient and control, public and private clones were evaluated among the 100 most prevalent clones. Susac-specific clones were defined as absent from healthy and MS cohorts, some 1,000 published viral clones and other ImmuneACCESS disease sequences. The raw public reads went through TCRdb reprocessing: fastp at Q25, MiXCR clone calling, in-frame beta chains kept. Every entry covers one CDR3 protein and lists the most common genes and DNA from its rows. The V and J calls come from TCRdb's annotation, not from the publication. This sample has just over 300,000 distinct CDR3 sequences in its table, and 92% of those were observed once. The ten largest clones add up to over 0.05% of the sample.

After removal of 4 bases from V and 10 bases from J, the junction retains 14 bases not matched to a gene. The CDR3 runs 15 amino acids, cysteine and phenylalanine included. Only the CDR3 part of the read is kept: 45 bases, read in frame from the first base. For CDR1 and CDR2, the germline V gene (reference sequence) lists LGHDT and YNNKEL. This entry is derived from a study of CD8 T cells in Susac syndrome (dated by TCRdb to between 2018 and 2021). With respect to the entire study: Whether CD8+ T cell activation and differentiation in Susac syndrome was antigen driven was tested using repertoire sequencing.

General study outcomes and caveats: The number of individuals in the TCR sequencing and HLA analysis was recognized as being relatively small.

Peripheral blood CD8+ and CD4+ T cells from healthy donors, Susac syndrome patients and multiple sclerosis patients were profiled using high-throughput TCR beta sequencing. Multiple sclerosis controls were treatment-naive patients with stable or active relapsing-remitting disease fulfilling revised McDonald criteria. Bulk CD8+ and CD4+ T cells were purified magnetically by negative isolation, whereas CD8+ TEMRA cells were enriched by FACS. Blood was collected in EDTA tubes and processed within 24 hours, with PBMCs isolated through density gradient centrifugation. PBMCs intended for TCR sequencing were cryopreserved in liquid nitrogen and thawed later in a water bath at 37 degrees C. The sorted or isolated CD4+, CD8+ and CD8+ TEMRA cells reached a purity of at least 90%.

The receptor chain draws on TRBV3-1 and TRBJ2-7, and 9 junction bases match TRBD2. The sequenced material came from CD4+ T cells from PBMCs. The TCR sequence derives from a human donor with multiple sclerosis. CDR3 protein: CASSRSRTSETTQYF. At the DNA level, the sequence is TGTGCCAGCAGCCGGAGCCGGACTAGCGAGACGACTCAGTACTTC.